The source of this T cell receptor (beta chain) is a study of cytomegalovirus exposure and HLA in healthy donors. Study summary: The 95 to 150 validation repertoires and the 666 first-cohort repertoires shared a platform, a later analysis reported. The study's findings and limits: The authors enumerated over 150 TCR beta chains as linked to cytomegalovirus. Most TCR sequences proved rare, with some public TCRs found in many donors.

Sequenced by immunoSEQ multiplex PCR; TCRdb stores in-frame clones only, minus some. The sample consists of 250,000 or so clones, roughly 90% of them appearing once. V lost 2 bases to trimming and J lost 2 bases, with 13 bases between them. The CDR3 totals 15 residues. Note on this clone: Its antigen remains unknown.

Material: PBMCs. This sequence was found in a woman aged 18-29 years in good health and CMV-seronegative. This rearrangement joins TRBV23-1 to TRBJ2-7; possibly TRBD2 for D (6 bases). TRBV23-1 is given ORF status, its function remaining uncertain. The CDR3 DNA follows: TGCGCCAGCAGTCAAACCGCAACGGGGGCCTACGAGCAGTACTTC. Protein: CASSQTATGAYEQYF.